This TCR beta chain originates from a study of blood T cell repertoires in COVID-19. Study context: Material from acute and convalescent COVID-19 was sourced from the United States, Italy and Spain.

The repertoire was sequenced with immunoSEQ multiplex PCR; TCRdb's copy has only in-frame clones and lacks some. The sample has 250,000 or so clones; about 80% are singletons. This clone was seen more than once but under ten times. This CDR3 region has 18 residues. The V gene's germline CDR1 is LGHDT and CDR2 YNNKEL (reference sequence). The ends lost 1 base at V and 4 bases at J; junction bases unmatched: 12. Sequencing input: PBMCs or T cells enriched from blood (not recorded which). The chain recombines TRBV3-1 (or the pseudogene TRBV3-2) with TRBJ2-5; the match to TRBD2 covers 10 bases. The sequence derives from a man aged 50-59 years who had recovered from COVID-19. The CDR3 nucleotides read TGTGCCAGCAGCCAAGTTACCACCAGCGGGGGGGCGGGAGAGACCCAGTACTTC. Translation: CASSQVTTSGGAGETQYF.